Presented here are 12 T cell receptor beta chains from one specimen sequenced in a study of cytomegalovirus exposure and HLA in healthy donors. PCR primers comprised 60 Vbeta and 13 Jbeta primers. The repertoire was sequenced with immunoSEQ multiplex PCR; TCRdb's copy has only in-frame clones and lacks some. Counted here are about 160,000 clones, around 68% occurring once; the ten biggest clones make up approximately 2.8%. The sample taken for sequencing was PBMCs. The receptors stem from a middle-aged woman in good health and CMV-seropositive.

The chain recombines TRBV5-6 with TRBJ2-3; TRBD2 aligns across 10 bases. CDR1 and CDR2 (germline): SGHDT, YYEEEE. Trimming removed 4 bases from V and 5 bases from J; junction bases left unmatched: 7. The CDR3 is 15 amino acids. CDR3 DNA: TGTGCCAGCAGCGATTCTAGCGGGAGCCAAGATACGCAGTATTTT. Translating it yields CASSDSSGSQDTQYF. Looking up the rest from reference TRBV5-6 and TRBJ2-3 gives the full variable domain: DAGVTQSPTHLIKTRGQQVTLRCSPKSGHDTVSWYQQALGQGPQFIFQYYEEEERQRGNFPDRFSGHQFPNYSSELNVNALLLGDSALYLCASSDSSGSQDTQYFGPGTRLTVL.

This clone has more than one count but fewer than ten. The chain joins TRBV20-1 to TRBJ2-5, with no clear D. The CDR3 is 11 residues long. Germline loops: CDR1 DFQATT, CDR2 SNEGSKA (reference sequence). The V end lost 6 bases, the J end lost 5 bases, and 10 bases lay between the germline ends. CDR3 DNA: TGCAGTGCGGAGAGCCCGGAGACCCAGTACTTC. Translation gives CSAESPETQYF.

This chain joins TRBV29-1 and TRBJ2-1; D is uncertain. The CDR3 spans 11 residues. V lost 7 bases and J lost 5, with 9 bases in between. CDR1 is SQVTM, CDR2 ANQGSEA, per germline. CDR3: CSGAPDNEQFF. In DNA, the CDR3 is TGCAGCGGTGCCCCAGACAATGAGCAGTTCTTC.

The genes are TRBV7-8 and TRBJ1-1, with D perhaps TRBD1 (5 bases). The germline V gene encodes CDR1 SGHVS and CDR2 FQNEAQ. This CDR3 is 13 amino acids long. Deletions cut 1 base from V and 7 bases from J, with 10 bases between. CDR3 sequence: CASSLDTGDEAFF. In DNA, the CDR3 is TGTGCCAGCAGCTTAGATACGGGGGATGAAGCTTTCTTT.

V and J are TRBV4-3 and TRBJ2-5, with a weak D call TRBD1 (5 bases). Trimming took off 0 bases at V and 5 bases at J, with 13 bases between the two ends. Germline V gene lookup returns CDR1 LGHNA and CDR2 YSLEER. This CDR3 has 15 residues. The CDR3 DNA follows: TGCGCCAGCAGCCAAGAGCAGGGAATCTGGGAGACCCAGTACTTC. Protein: CASSQEQGIWETQYF.

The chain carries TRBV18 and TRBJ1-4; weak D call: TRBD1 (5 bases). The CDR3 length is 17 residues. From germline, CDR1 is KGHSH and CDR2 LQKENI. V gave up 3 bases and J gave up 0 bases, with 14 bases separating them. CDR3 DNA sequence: TGTGCCAGCTCACCGGGAGGGGCGCGGTCAACTAATGAAAAACTGTTTTTT. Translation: CASSPGGARSTNEKLFF. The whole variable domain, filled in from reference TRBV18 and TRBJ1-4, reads NAGVMQNPRHLVRRRGQEARLRCSPMKGHSHVYWYRQLPEEGLKFMVYLQKENIIDESGMPKERFSAEFPKEGPSILRIQQVVRGDSAAYFCASSPGGARSTNEKLFFGSGTQLSVL.

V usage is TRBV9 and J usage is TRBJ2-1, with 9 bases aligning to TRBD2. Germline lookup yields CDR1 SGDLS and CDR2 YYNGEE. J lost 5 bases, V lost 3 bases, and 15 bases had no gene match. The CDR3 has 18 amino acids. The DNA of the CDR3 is TGTGCCAGCAGCGCTCGAAGTGTTGGGACTAGCTCTCACAATGAGCAGTTCTTC. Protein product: CASSARSVGTSSHNEQFF.

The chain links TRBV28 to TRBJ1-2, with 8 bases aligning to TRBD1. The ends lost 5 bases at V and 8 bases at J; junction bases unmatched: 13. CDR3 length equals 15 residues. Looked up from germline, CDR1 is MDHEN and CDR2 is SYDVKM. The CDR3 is CASSLSRGQILGYTF. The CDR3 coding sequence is TGTGCCAGCAGTCTTTCCAGGGGGCAGATATTGGGCTACACCTTC.

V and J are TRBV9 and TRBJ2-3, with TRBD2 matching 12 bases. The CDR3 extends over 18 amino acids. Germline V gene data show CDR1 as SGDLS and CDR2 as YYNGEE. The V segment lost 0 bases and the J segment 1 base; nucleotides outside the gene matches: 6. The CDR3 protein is CASSVGYTSGRRTDTQYF. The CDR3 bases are TGTGCCAGCAGCGTAGGGTATACTAGCGGGAGGCGCACAGATACGCAGTATTTT.

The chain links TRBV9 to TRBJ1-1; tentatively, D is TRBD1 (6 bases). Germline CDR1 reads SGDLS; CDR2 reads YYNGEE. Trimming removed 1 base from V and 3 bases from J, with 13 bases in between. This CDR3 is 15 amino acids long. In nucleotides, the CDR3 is TGTGCCAGCAGCGTATCAGGGGCCCCTGACACTGAAGCTTTCTTT. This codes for CASSVSGAPDTEAFF.

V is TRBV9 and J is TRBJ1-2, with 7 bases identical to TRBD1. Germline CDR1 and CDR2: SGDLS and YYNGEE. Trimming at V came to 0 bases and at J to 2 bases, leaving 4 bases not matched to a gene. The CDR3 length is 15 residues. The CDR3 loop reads CASSVGGTENYGYTF. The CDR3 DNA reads TGTGCCAGCAGCGTAGGCGGGACAGAAAACTATGGCTACACCTTC.

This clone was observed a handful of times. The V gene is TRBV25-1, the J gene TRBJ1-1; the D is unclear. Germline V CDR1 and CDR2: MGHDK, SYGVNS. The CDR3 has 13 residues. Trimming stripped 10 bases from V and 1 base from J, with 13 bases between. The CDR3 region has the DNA TGTGCCACCAGAGGAGTTGGGAACACTGAAGCTTTCTTT. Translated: CATRGVGNTEAFF.